This T cell receptor (beta chain) appears in the sequencing data of a study of regulatory T cells in long-lasting Graves disease. Notes on the study in general: Persistent disease samples used TRBV28, TRBJ1-2 and TRBJ2-5 preferentially.

CDR3 length: 13 residues. Trimming removed 5 bases from V and 5 bases from J, with 12 bases in between. From germline, CDR1 is SGHNT and CDR2 YENEEA. Sequencing libraries for TCR beta were prepared with iRepertoire HTBI primers and Arm-PCR of CDR3 regions. TCRdb itself ran the multiplex PCR reads through MiXCR, one entry per CDR3 protein. This repertoire shows 360,000 or so distinct CDR3 sequences, over 15% found once; its top ten account for about 32%. Time point here: newly diagnosed GD, antithyroid drugs for less than 3 months. RNA isolated from PBMCs was used to make the TCR library. Patients of an endocrinology department in Xi'an, China, were included. The sample holds many counts of this clonotype. Its antigen remains unknown. These data were also filed under a second study, of T cells in Graves' hyperthyroidism and ophthalmopathy.

This chain joins TRBV11-3 and TRBJ1-2; D might be TRBD1 (6 bases). The sequencing used peripheral blood mononuclear cells (PBMCs), collected at new diagnosis, from a patient treated with antithyroid drugs. This clonotype was sampled from a man aged 40-55 years with Graves disease. CDR3 protein: CASSLRDTYGYTF. CDR3 in DNA: TGTGCCAGCAGCCTCAGGGACACTTATGGCTACACCTTC.